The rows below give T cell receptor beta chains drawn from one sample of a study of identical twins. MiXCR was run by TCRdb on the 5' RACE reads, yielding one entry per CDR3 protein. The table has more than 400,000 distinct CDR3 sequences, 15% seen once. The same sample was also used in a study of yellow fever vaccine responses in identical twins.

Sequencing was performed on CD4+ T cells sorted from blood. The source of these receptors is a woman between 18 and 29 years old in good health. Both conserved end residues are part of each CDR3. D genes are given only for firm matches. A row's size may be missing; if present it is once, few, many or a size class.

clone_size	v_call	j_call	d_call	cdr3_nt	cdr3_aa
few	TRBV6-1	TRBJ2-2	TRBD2	TGTGCCAGCAGTGGACGGGGGGGTTCCTGGGAGCTGTTTTTT	CASSGRGGSWELFF
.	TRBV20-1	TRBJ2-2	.	TGCAGTGCTAGATTCTACGGGTCTCCAACAGGGGAGCTGTTTTTT	CSARFYGSPTGELFF
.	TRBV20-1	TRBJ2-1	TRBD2	TGCAGTGCTAGTAATAGCGGGGGAGGGAATGAGCAGTTCTTC	CSASNSGGGNEQFF
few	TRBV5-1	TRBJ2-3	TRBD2	TGCGCCAGCAGCTTTGGTGGACTAGCGGGAGATACGCAGTATTTT	CASSFGGLAGDTQYF
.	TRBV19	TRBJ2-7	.	TGTGCCAGCGCCCACCGCTCCCCCTACGAGCAGTACTTC	CASAHRSPYEQYF
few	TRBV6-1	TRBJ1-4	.	TGTGCCAGCCGCACGAGGGAGCGTAATGAAAAACTGTTTTTT	CASRTRERNEKLFF
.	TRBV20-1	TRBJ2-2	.	TGCAGTGCTAGGCCGGGGCCTGTGAACACCGGGGAGCTGTTTTTT	CSARPGPVNTGELFF
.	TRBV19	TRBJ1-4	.	TGTGCCAGTAGTATGAGGTCTGGGCCAACTAATGAAAAACTGTTTTTT	CASSMRSGPTNEKLFF
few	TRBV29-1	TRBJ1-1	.	TGCAGCGCTAAGGACAGACCCATGAACACTGAAGCTTTCTTT	CSAKDRPMNTEAFF
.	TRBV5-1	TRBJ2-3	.	TGCGCCAGCACCCCGGGGGGCGGGAGCACAGATACGCAGTATTTT	CASTPGGGSTDTQYF
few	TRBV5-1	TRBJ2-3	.	TGCGCCAGCAGCCGGGACTCCTTCACAGATACGCAGTATTTT	CASSRDSFTDTQYF
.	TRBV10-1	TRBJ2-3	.	TGCGCCAGCAGTGAACCAGGGGATAGCACAGATACGCAGTATTTT	CASSEPGDSTDTQYF
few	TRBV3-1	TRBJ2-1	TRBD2	TGTGCCAGCAGCCAAGTTTCCGGGAGGTCCTACAATGAGCAGTTCTTC	CASSQVSGRSYNEQFF
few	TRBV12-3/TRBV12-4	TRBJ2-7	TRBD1	TGTGCCAGCAGTTTTGGCTCGGGACAGGGGGGCTACGAGCAGTACTTC	CASSFGSGQGGYEQYF
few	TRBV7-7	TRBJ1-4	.	TGTGCCAGCAGCTACGCCGGAGTTTCTAATGAAAAACTGTTTTTT	CASSYAGVSNEKLFF